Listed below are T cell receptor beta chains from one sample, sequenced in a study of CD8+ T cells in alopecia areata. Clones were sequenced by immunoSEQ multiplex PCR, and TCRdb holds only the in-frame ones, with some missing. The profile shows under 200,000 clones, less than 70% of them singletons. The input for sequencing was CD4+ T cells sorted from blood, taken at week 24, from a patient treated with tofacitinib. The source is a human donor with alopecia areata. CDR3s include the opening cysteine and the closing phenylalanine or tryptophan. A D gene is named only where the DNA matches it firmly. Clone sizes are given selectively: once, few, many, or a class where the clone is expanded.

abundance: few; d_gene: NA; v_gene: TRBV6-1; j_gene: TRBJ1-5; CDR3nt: TGTGCCAGCAGTGCATCCTTGGGGTATAGCAATCAGCCCCAGCATTTT; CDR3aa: CASSASLGYSNQPQHF
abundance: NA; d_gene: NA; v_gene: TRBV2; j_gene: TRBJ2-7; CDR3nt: TGTGCCAGCAGTGACAACAGGGTGAGGGGCGAGCAGTACTTC; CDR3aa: CASSDNRVRGEQYF
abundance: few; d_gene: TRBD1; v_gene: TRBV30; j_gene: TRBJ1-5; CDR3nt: TGTGCCTGGAGTTCGGGACAGGGGACTTATAGCAATCAGCCCCAGCATTTT; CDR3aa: CAWSSGQGTYSNQPQHF
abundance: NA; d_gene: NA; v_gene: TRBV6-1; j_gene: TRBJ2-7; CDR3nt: TGTGCCAGTCACCTCCGGGCGAGGGCCGACGAGCAGTACTTC; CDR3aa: CASHLRARADEQYF
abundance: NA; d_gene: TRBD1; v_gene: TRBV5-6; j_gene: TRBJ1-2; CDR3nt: TGTGCCAGCAGCCCGACAGGGATCCATGTCTATGGCTACACCTTC; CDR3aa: CASSPTGIHVYGYTF
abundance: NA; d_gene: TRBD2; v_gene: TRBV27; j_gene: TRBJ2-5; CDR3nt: TGTGCCAGCAGTTTGGTGATAGCGGGGGAACGAGAGACCCAGTACTTC; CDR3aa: CASSLVIAGERETQYF
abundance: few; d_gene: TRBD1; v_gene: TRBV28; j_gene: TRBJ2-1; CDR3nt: TGTGCCAGCAGTCCAACAGGGGCGTACAATGAGCAGTTCTTC; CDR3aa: CASSPTGAYNEQFF
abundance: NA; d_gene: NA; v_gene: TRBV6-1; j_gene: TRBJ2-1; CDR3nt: TGTGCCTGCTGGGGTTACAATGAGCAGTTCTTC; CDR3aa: CACWGYNEQFF
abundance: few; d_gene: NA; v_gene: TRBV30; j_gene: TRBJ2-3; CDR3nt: TGTGCCTGGAGTGTAGACCGGGTTGGGACAGATACGCAGTATTTT; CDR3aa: CAWSVDRVGTDTQYF
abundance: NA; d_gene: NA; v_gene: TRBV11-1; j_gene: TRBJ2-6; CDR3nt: TGTGCCAGCAGCTTAGGAGTGAGCTCTGGGGCCAACGTCCTGACTTTC; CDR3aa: CASSLGVSSGANVLTF
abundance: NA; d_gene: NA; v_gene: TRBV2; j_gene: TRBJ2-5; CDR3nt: TGTGCCGGGGGAAGGTCAGAGACCCAGTACTTC; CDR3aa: CAGGRSETQYF
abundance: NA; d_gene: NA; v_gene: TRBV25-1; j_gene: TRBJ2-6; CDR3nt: TGTGCCAGCAGTGTTTTGCACTCTGGGGCCAACGTCCTGACTTTC; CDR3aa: CASSVLHSGANVLTF
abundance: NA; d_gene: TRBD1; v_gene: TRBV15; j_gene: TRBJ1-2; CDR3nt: TGTGCCACCAGCAGGACAGGGGCAGCTAACTATGGCTACACCTTC; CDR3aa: CATSRTGAANYGYTF
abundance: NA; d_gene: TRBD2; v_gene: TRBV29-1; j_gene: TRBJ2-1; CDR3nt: TGCAGCGTCCTCGGGCTAGCGGGGGGGCGGTACAATGAGCAGTTCTTC; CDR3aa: CSVLGLAGGRYNEQFF
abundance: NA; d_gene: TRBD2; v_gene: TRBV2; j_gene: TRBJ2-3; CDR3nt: TGTGCCAGCAGTGAAGGAGTAGCGGGGGATACGCAGTATTTT; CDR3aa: CASSEGVAGDTQYF
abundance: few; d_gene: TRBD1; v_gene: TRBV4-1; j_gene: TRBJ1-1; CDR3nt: TGCGCCAGCAGCCAAGATCAGAATCTACAGGGGGCTGAAGCTTTCTTT; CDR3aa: CASSQDQNLQGAEAFF
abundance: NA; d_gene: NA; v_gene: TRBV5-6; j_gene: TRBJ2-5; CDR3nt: TGTGCCAGCAGCCCTATACAGGAGGAAGAGACCCAGTACTTC; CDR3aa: CASSPIQEEETQYF
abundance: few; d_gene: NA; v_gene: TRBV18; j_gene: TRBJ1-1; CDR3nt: TGTGCCAGCTCACCGCGGATGAACACTGAAGCTTTCTTT; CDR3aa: CASSPRMNTEAFF
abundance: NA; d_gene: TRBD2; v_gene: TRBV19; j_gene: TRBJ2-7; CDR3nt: TGTGCCAGTAGTAGCGGGACTAGCAGTATCTACGAGCAGTACTTC; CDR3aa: CASSSGTSSIYEQYF
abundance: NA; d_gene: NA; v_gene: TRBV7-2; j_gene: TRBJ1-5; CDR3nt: TGTGCCAGCAGCACGCGACAGGGCAATCAGCCCCAGCATTTT; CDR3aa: CASSTRQGNQPQHF
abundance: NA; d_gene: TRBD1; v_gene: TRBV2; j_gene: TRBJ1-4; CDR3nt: TGTGCCAGCAGGACAGGGAGGAATGAAAAACTGTTTTTT; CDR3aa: CASRTGRNEKLFF
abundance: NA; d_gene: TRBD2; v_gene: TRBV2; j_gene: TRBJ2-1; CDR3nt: TGTGCCAGCAGTGAGGCTAGCGGGGGGCCTTCCTACAATGAGCAGTTCTTC; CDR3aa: CASSEASGGPSYNEQFF
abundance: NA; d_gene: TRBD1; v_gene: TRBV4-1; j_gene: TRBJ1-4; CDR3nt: TGCGCCAGCAGCCAGGGGAGACAGGGGATGGTGGATGAAAAACTGTTTTTT; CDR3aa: CASSQGRQGMVDEKLFF
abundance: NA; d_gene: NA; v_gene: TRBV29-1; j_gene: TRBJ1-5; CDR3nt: TGCAGCGTGTTGTTAGGAGGGGGTAATCAGCCCCAGCATTTT; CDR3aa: CSVLLGGGNQPQHF
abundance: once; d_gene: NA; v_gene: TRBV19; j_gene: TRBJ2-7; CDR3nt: TGTGCCAGTACAGGAGGGAACTACGAGCAGTACTTC; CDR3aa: CASTGGNYEQYF
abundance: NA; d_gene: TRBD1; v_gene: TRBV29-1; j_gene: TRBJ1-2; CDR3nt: TGCAGCGTTGTCGAGGGACAGACTTTTTACTATGGCTACACCTTC; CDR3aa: CSVVEGQTFYYGYTF
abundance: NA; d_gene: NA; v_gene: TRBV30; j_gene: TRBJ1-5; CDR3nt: TGTGCCTGGAGTGTGGGAAACGAAAATCAGCCCCAGCATTTT; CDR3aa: CAWSVGNENQPQHF
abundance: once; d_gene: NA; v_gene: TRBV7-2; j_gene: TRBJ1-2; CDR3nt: TGTGCCAGCAGCTTAGATCCGGGAAAAGGAGGCTACACCTTC; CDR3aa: CASSLDPGKGGYTF
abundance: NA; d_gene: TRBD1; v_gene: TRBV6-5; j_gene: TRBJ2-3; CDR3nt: TGTGCCATCAGACCGGGACAGGGAGCGGATACGCAGTATTTT; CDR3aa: CAIRPGQGADTQYF